The entry that follows covers one T cell receptor beta chain sequence. Between the trimmed V and J ends, which lost 3 bases and 4 bases, there was a span of 13 bases. Germline lookup yields CDR1 SGHAT and CDR2 FQNNGV. This CDR3 region has 15 residues. The data originate from a study of Ad26.COV2.S vaccination and SARS-CoV-2 variants. Study context: Donor joined the COV1001 Ad26.COV2.S trial arm. Into the muscle, Ad26.COV2.S was dosed once or twice, 56 days apart.

The treatment is: about 20 received Ad26.COV2.S at low or high dose, single or two shots; about 5 received placebo; per-sample allocation not given. After the first vaccine or placebo injection, samples were drawn on day 63. The protocol was immunoSEQ multiplex PCR, while the TCRdb copy is restricted to in-frame clones and leaves out a portion. The sample gives hundreds of thousands of clones, roughly 90% of which show up once; about 1.7% is in the top ten. V usage is TRBV11-2 and J usage is TRBJ1-3; possibly TRBD1 for D (6 bases). Sequencing used peripheral blood, obtained in a trial of Ad26.COV2.S vaccine versus placebo. The source of this sequence is a person between 18 and 65 years old who received the Ad26.COV2.S COVID-19 vaccine or a placebo. CDR3 sequence: CASSFPGVRGNTIYF. In nucleotides, the CDR3 is TGTGCCAGCAGCTTCCCAGGGGTGCGAGGAAACACCATATATTTT. Based on the CDR3 plus reference TRBV11-2 and TRBJ1-3, the full variable domain is EAGVAQSPRYKIIEKRQSVAFWCNPISGHATLYWYQQILGQGPKLLIQFQNNGVVDDSQLPKDRFSAERLKGVDSTLKIQPAKLEDSAVYLCASSFPGVRGNTIYFGEGSWLTVV.